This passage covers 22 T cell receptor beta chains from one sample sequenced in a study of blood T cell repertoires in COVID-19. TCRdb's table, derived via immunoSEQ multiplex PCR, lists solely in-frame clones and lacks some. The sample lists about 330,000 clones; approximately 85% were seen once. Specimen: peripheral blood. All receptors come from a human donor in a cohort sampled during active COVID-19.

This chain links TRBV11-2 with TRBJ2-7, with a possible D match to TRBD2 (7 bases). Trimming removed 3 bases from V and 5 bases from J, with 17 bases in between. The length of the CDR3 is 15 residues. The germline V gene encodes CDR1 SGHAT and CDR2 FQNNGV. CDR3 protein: CASSLFAGARDEQYF. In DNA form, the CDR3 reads TGTGCCAGCAGCTTGTTTGCGGGGGCCAGGGACGAGCAGTACTTC.

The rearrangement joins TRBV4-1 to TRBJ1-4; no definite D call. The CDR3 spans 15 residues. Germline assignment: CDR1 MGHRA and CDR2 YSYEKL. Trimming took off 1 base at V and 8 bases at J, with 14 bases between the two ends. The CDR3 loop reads CASSQVYRDSEKLFF. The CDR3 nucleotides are TGCGCCAGCAGCCAAGTGTATAGAGACTCCGAAAAACTGTTTTTT.

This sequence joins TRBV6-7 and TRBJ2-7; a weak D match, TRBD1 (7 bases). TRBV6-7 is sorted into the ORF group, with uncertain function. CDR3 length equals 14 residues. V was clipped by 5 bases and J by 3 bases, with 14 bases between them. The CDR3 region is CASSTAGQIYEQYF. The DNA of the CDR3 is TGTGCCAGCAGTACGGCGGGACAGATCTACGAGCAGTACTTC.

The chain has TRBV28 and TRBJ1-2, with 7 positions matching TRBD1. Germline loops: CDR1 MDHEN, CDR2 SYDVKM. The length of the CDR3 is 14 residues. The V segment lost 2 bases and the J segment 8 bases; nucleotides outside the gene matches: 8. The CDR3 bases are TGTGCCAGCAGTTTAGGTGACAGGGCTAGAGGCTACACCTTC. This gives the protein CASSLGDRARGYTF.

The CDR3 sequence is CASSSGLPNSPLHF. CDR3 DNA: TGTGCCAGCAGCTCGGGACTACCAAATTCACCCCTCCACTTT. The V and J genes are TRBV7-9 and TRBJ1-6; tentative D call: TRBD1 (5 bases). Trimming removed 4 bases from V and 7 bases from J, with 11 bases in between. Germline CDR1 is SEHNR and CDR2 is FQNEAQ (reference sequence). The CDR3 runs 14 residues.

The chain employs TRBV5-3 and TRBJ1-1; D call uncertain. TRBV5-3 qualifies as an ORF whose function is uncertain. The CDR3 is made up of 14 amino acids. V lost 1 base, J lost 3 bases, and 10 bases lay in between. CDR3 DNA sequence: TGTGCCAGAAGCTTGACTCGAACGCACACTGAAGCTTTCTTT. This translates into CARSLTRTHTEAFF.

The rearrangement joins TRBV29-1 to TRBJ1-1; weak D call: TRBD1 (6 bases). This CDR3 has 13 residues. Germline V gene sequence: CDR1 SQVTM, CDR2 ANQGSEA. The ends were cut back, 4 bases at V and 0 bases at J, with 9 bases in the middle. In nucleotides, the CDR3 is TGCAGCGTTGGGGACACATTGAACACTGAAGCTTTCTTT. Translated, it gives CSVGDTLNTEAFF.

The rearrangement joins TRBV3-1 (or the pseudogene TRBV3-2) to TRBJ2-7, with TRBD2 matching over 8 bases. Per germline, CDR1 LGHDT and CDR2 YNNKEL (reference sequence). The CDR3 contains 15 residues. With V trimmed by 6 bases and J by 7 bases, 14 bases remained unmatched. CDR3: CASSVSGGRALEQYF. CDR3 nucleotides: TGTGCCAGCAGTGTAAGCGGGGGCCGGGCACTGGAGCAGTACTTC.

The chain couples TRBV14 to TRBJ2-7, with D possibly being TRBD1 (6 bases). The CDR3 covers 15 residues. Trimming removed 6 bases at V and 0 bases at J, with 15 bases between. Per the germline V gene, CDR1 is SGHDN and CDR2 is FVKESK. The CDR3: CASSLDRLSSYEQYF. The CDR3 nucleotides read TGTGCCAGCAGTTTAGACAGGCTAAGCTCCTACGAGCAGTACTTC. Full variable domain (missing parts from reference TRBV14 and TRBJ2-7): EAGVTQFPSHSVIEKGQTVTLRCDPISGHDNLYWYRRVMGKEIKFLLHFVKESKQDESGMPNNRFLAERTGGTYSTLKVQPAELEDSGVYFCASSLDRLSSYEQYFGPGTRLTVT.

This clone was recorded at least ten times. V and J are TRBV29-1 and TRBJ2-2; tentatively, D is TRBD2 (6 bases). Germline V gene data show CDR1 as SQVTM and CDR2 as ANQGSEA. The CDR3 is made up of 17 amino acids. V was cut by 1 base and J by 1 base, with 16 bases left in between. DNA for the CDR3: TGCAGCGTTGAAGTTCCATTAGGAGGGGAGAACACCGGGGAGCTGTTTTTT. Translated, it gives CSVEVPLGGENTGELFF.

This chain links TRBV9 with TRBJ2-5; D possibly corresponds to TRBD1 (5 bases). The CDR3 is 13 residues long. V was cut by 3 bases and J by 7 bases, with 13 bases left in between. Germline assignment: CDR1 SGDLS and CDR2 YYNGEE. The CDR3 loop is CASSEGVDLTQYF. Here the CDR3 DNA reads TGTGCCAGCAGCGAAGGGGTGGATCTGACCCAGTACTTC. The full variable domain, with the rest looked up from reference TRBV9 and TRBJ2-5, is DSGVTQTPKHLITATGQRVTLRCSPRSGDLSVYWYQQSLDQGLQFLIQYYNGEERAKGNILERFSAQQFPDLHSELNLSSLELGDSALYFCASSEGVDLTQYFGPGTRLLVL.

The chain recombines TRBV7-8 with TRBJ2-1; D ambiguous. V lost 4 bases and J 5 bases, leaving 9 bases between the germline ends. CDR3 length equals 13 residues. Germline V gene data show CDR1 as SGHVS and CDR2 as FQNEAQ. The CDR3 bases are TGTGCCAGCAGCTCCAGGCAGGACAATGAGCAGTTCTTC. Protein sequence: CASSSRQDNEQFF.

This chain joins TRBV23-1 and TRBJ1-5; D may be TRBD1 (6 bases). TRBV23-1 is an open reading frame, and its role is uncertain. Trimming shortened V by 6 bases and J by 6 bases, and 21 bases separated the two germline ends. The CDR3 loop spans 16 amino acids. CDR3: CASSHGEQGSSQPQHF. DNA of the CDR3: TGCGCCAGCAGCCATGGTGAACAGGGTTCGAGTCAGCCCCAGCATTTT.

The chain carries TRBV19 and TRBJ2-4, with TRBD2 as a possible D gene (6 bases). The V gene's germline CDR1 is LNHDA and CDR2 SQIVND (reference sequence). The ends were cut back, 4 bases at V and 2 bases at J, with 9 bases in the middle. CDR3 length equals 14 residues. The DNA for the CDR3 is TGTGCCAGTAGTAGCGGGGTGACCAAAAACATTCAGTACTTC. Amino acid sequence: CASSSGVTKNIQYF.

In nucleotides, the CDR3 is TGTGCCAGTAGTCCCGGGACAGGGAACGACAATGAGCAGTTCTTC. It specifies CASSPGTGNDNEQFF. The chain recombines TRBV19 with TRBJ2-1; 9 bases align to TRBD1. The CDR3 contains 15 residues. Unmatched junction bases numbered 7, after V lost 5 bases and J lost 5 bases. Germline CDR1 LNHDA, CDR2 SQIVND (reference sequence).

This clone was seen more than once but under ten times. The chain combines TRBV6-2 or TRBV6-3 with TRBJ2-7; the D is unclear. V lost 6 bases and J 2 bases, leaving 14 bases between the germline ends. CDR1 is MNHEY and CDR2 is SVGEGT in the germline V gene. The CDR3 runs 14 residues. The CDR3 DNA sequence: TGTGCCAGCAGCCACTACCTACCTCCCTACGAGCAGTACTTC. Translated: CASSHYLPPYEQYF.

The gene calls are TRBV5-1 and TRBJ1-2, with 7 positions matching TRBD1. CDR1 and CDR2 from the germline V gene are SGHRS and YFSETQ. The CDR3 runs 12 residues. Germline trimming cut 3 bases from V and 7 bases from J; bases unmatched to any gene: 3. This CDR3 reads CASSSGGSGYTF. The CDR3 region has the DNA TGCGCCAGCAGCTCAGGGGGAAGTGGCTACACCTTC.

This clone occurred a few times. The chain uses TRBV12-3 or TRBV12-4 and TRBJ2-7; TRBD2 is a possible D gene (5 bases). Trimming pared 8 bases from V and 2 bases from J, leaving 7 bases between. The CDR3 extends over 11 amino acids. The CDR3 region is CASGLTYEQYF. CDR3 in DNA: TGTGCCAGCGGACTCACCTACGAGCAGTACTTC.

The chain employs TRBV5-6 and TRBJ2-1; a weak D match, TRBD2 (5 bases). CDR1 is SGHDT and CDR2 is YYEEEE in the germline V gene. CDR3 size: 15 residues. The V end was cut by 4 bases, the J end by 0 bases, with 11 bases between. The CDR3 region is CASSLRRSSYNEQFF. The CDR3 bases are TGTGCCAGCAGCCTGCGGAGGAGCTCCTACAATGAGCAGTTCTTC.

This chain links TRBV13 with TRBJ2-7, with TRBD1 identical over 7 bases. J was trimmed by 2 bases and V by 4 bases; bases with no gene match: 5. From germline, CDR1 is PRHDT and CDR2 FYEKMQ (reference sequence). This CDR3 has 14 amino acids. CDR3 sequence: CASSSEGQPYEQYF. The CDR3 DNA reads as TGTGCCAGCAGCTCCGAGGGACAGCCCTACGAGCAGTACTTC.

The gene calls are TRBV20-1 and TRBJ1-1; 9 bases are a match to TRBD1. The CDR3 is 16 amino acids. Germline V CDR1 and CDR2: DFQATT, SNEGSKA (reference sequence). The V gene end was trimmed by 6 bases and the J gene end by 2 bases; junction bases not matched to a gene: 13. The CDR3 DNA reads TGCAGTGCGAGTCCCGGGACAGGGCTCAGTAACACTGAAGCTTTCTTT. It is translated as CSASPGTGLSNTEAFF.

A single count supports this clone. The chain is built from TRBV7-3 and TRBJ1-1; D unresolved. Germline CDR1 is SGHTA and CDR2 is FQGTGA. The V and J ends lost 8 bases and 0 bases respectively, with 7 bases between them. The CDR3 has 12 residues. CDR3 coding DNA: TGTGCCAGCTCTTCGGTGAACACTGAAGCTTTCTTT. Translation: CASSSVNTEAFF.